This is a list of T cell receptor beta chains from one sample in a study of cytomegalovirus exposure and HLA in healthy donors. Only in-frame clones appear in the TCRdb table, and some are missing; sequencing was by immunoSEQ multiplex PCR. This table holds 160,000 or so clones, roughly 80% found once. The sequenced sample was PBMCs. The receptors derive from a man between 25 and 39 years old in good health and CMV-seropositive. The CDR3 runs from the conserved cysteine through the conserved F or W. Fields, in order: CDR3 DNA, CDR3 protein, D gene, J gene, clone size, V gene. D genes are given only for firm matches. Size tells how often a clone was seen (once, few, many) or the class of an expanded clone, and some rows leave it out.

TGTGCCAGCAGCTCTCGGGACAGCCCCTACGAGCAGTACTTC,CASSSRDSPYEQYF,TRBD1,TRBJ2-7,-,TRBV7-9
TGTGCCAGCAGCGATCTAGCGGGTAGCACAGATACGCAGTATTTT,CASSDLAGSTDTQYF,TRBD2,TRBJ2-3,-,TRBV7-9
TGTGCCAGCAGTTTCTGGGGGGAAGAGACCCAGTACTTC,CASSFWGEETQYF,-,TRBJ2-5,-,TRBV2
TGTGCCAGCAGCTTAGCCCAGCCAGCGGGGGGTCCCACAGATACGCAGTATTTT,CASSLAQPAGGPTDTQYF,TRBD2,TRBJ2-3,once,TRBV7-6
TGTGCCAGCAGTTTATTAGGACAGGGAGGTGAAAAACTGTTTTTT,CASSLLGQGGEKLFF,TRBD1,TRBJ1-4,once,TRBV28
TGTGCCAGCAGCTTACTGGACAGGGGTCTCTACGAGCAGTACTTC,CASSLLDRGLYEQYF,TRBD1,TRBJ2-7,-,TRBV7-8
TGTGCCAGCAGCGGACTGGGCAGCTTCTTCTATGGCTACACCTTC,CASSGLGSFFYGYTF,-,TRBJ1-2,-,TRBV13
TGTGCCAGCAGCCGTGAGCGGGGGGAGAATGAGCAGTTCTTC,CASSRERGENEQFF,TRBD2,TRBJ2-1,-,TRBV7-9
TGTGCCAGCAGTTTTACCAGGGTGAACACTGAAGCTTTCTTT,CASSFTRVNTEAFF,-,TRBJ1-1,-,TRBV28
TGTGCCAGCAGTTACTTCGGGGGGCAGGAGTCACCCCTCCACTTT,CASSYFGGQESPLHF,-,TRBJ1-6,-,TRBV6-5
TGTGCCAGCAGTCCAACAGGGGACTATGGCTACACCTTC,CASSPTGDYGYTF,TRBD1,TRBJ1-2,-,TRBV28
TGCGCCAGCAGCCAAGGGCCAGGTTTTGACAATGAGCAGTTCTTC,CASSQGPGFDNEQFF,-,TRBJ2-1,few,TRBV4-1
TGTGCCATCAGGGCGGGGGACTCCTACGAGCAGTACTTC,CAIRAGDSYEQYF,TRBD2,TRBJ2-7,few,TRBV10-3
TGTGCCAGCAGCTTAGGACAGGGGAGTCAGCCCCAGCATTTT,CASSLGQGSQPQHF,TRBD1,TRBJ1-5,-,TRBV7-9
TGTGCCAGCAGCGAAAGCGGGAGCTCCTACAATGAGCAGTTCTTC,CASSESGSSYNEQFF,TRBD2,TRBJ2-1,-,TRBV7-2
TGTGCCAGTAGAATGACTAGCGGGGGATCCTACAATGAGCAGTTCTTC,CASRMTSGGSYNEQFF,TRBD2,TRBJ2-1,-,TRBV19
TGCGCCAGCAGCCTAGGACTAGCGGGGGGCCTCTCCTACGAGCAGTACTTC,CASSLGLAGGLSYEQYF,TRBD2,TRBJ2-7,-,TRBV5-1
TGCGCCAGCAGCTTAGGGAGCTCTCGAGCTGAAGCTTTCTTT,CASSLGSSRAEAFF,-,TRBJ1-1,few,TRBV5-1
TGTGCCAGCAGCTTAGTGTCTAACACAGATACGCAGTATTTT,CASSLVSNTDTQYF,-,TRBJ2-3,-,TRBV7-9
TGTGCCAGCAGCTTATCGGGGAACACTGAAGCTTTCTTT,CASSLSGNTEAFF,-,TRBJ1-1,-,TRBV7-9
TGTGCCAGCAGCCGCCGGACAGACCAAGAGACCCAGTACTTC,CASSRRTDQETQYF,-,TRBJ2-5,few,TRBV7-2
TGTGCCTACTCCGGGACTAGGGAGACCCAGTACTTC,CAYSGTRETQYF,TRBD2,TRBJ2-5,-,TRBV30
TGCGCCAGCAGTGACGCCCCCCCCAACTCCGGCACCGGGGAGCTGTTTTTT,CASSDAPPNSGTGELFF,-,TRBJ2-2,-,TRBV10-1
TGTGCCAGTAGTATAGGCGGGAGTATAGCCAAAAACATTCAGTACTTC,CASSIGGSIAKNIQYF,TRBD2,TRBJ2-4,-,TRBV19
TGTGCCAGTCTGGGGTGGGGGGGGAGCAATCAGCCCCAGCATTTT,CASLGWGGSNQPQHF,-,TRBJ1-5,-,TRBV27
TGTGCCTGGGTACAGGGGGGCTCCTACGAGCAGTACTTC,CAWVQGGSYEQYF,TRBD1,TRBJ2-7,-,TRBV30
TGTGCCAGCAGCCCAGGGGCGCGAAGCAATCAGCCCCAGCATTTT,CASSPGARSNQPQHF,-,TRBJ1-5,once,TRBV11-2
TGTGCCAGCAGCTTCGCCGACAGGGAAGAGACCCAGTACTTC,CASSFADREETQYF,TRBD1,TRBJ2-5,-,TRBV7-9
TGTGCCAGCAGTTACGGGACTCTACCCGGGGAGCTGTTTTTT,CASSYGTLPGELFF,-,TRBJ2-2,-,TRBV6-5
TGTGCCAGCAGTTATTCAGGGGGCACATACTACGAGCAGTACTTC,CASSYSGGTYYEQYF,TRBD1,TRBJ2-7,-,TRBV6-5
TGTGCCAGCAGTTCGGGCGGGGTTAGCACAGATACGCAGTATTTT,CASSSGGVSTDTQYF,-,TRBJ2-3,-,TRBV28
TGTGCCAGCCGGACAGGCGAGGGGCAGCCCCAGCATTTT,CASRTGEGQPQHF,TRBD1,TRBJ1-5,-,TRBV28
TGTGCCATCAGTGAGTCGAGGGCGGAGGATTCACCCCTCCACTTT,CAISESRAEDSPLHF,-,TRBJ1-6,-,TRBV10-3
TGTGCCAGCAGGAGGGACAGGAGTTATAATTCACCCCTCCACTTT,CASRRDRSYNSPLHF,TRBD1,TRBJ1-6,-,TRBV2
TGTGCCAGCAGCGTAGGACAGGGAAGTGTTGCCGGGGAGCTGTTTTTT,CASSVGQGSVAGELFF,TRBD1,TRBJ2-2,-,TRBV9
TGTGCCAGCAGCTTCCCGGGGATCACCTACAATGAGCAGTTCTTC,CASSFPGITYNEQFF,-,TRBJ2-1,-,TRBV7-9
TGTGCCAGCAGTGACGGGCTATCCCACACAGATACGCAGTATTTT,CASSDGLSHTDTQYF,-,TRBJ2-3,-,TRBV6-4
TGTGCTAGCAGTACCGGACAAAGCCCATTCAATGAGCAGTTCTTC,CASSTGQSPFNEQFF,-,TRBJ2-1,-,TRBV12-5
TGTGCCAGTAGTATAGACGGCTACGAGCAGTACTTC,CASSIDGYEQYF,-,TRBJ2-7,-,TRBV19
TGTGCCAGCAGTTTCCGCGGGGGGGCGGTGGAGACCCAGTACTTC,CASSFRGGAVETQYF,TRBD2,TRBJ2-5,-,TRBV27
TGTGCCACCAGCAGAGGGGACAGGGGTTCCGGGGAGCTGTTTTTT,CATSRGDRGSGELFF,TRBD1,TRBJ2-2,-,TRBV15